A single sample gave rise to the 6 T cell receptor beta chains below, sequenced in a study of OX40 agonist ivuxolimab in advanced cancers. Generated by immunoSEQ multiplex PCR, the TCRdb table keeps only in-frame clones and is missing some. The sample yields 65,000 to 80,000 clones, 91% seen once. This sample comprised CD4+ or CD8+ T cells sorted from blood, obtained in a trial of the OX40 agonist ivuxolimab. These receptors all come from an adult with an advanced solid tumor such as melanoma, head and neck, liver or kidney cancer.

This chain links TRBV9 with TRBJ1-3; 9 bases map to TRBD1. Germline CDR1 reads SGDLS; CDR2 reads YYNGEE. V gave up 2 bases and J gave up 2 bases; unmatched junction bases: 5. This CDR3 contains 16 residues. In nucleotides, the CDR3 is TGTGCCAGCAGCGTCTTACAGGGGGCCGCTGGAAACACCATATATTTT. It yields the protein CASSVLQGAAGNTIYF.

The rearrangement uses TRBV9 and TRBJ2-1; 8 nucleotides match TRBD1. Looked up from germline, CDR1 is SGDLS and CDR2 is YYNGEE. The CDR3 has 15 amino acids. Trimming removed 4 bases from V and 8 bases from J; junction bases left unmatched: 11. The CDR3 coding sequence is TGTGCCAGCAGCACCGAAGGACAGGGCAGCGATGAGCAGTTCTTC. It specifies CASSTEGQGSDEQFF. The whole variable domain, filled in from reference TRBV9 and TRBJ2-1, reads DSGVTQTPKHLITATGQRVTLRCSPRSGDLSVYWYQQSLDQGLQFLIQYYNGEERAKGNILERFSAQQFPDLHSELNLSSLELGDSALYFCASSTEGQGSDEQFFGPGTRLTVL.

The chain employs TRBV27 and TRBJ1-5; a possible D gene is TRBD1 (6 bases). CDR1 and CDR2 (germline): MNHEY, SMNVEV (reference sequence). V lost 0 bases and J lost 7, with 16 bases in between. The CDR3 spans 16 residues. CDR3 loop: CASSLSSGAGVQPQHF. For the CDR3, the DNA is TGTGCCAGCAGTTTATCGTCGGGGGCCGGGGTCCAGCCCCAGCATTTT.

The chain joins TRBV5-8 to TRBJ2-7; D possibly corresponds to TRBD2 (6 bases). CDR3 length: 13 residues. The germline V gene has CDR1 SGHTS and CDR2 YDEGEE. V gave up 7 bases and J gave up 5 bases, with 16 bases separating them. The CDR3 is CASSVGGADEQYF. CDR3 nucleotide sequence: TGTGCCAGCTCCGTCGGGGGTGCAGACGAGCAGTACTTC. Variable domain in full (rest from reference TRBV5-8 and TRBJ2-7): EAGVTQSPTHLIKTRGQQATLRCSPISGHTSVYWYQQALGLGLQFLLWYDEGEERNRGNFPPRFSGRQFPNYSSELNVNALELEDSALYLCASSVGGADEQYFGPGTRLTVT.

CDR3 amino acids: CASSQDMFRQYEQYF. CDR3 in DNA: TGCGCCAGCAGCCAAGATATGTTCCGACAGTACGAGCAGTACTTC. This chain joins TRBV4-3 and TRBJ2-7; D is possibly TRBD1 (5 bases). Germline V CDR1 and CDR2: LGHNA, YSLEER. V gave up 0 bases and J gave up 4 bases, with 13 bases separating them. The CDR3 runs 15 residues.

This sequence joins TRBV5-1 and TRBJ2-7; 7 positions agree with TRBD2. Germline V CDR1 and CDR2: SGHRS, YFSETQ. V dropped 0 bases and J dropped 6; count of bases not matched to a gene: 12. The CDR3 sequence is 16 residues long. CDR3 sequence: CASSLDSRELLFEQYF. As DNA, the CDR3 is TGCGCCAGCAGCTTGGACTCGCGGGAGCTTCTCTTCGAGCAGTACTTC.